This note documents a single TCR beta chain sequence. This clone was seen a handful of times. Its recognized antigen is unknown. Base quality data are lacking; no much larger clone is found one base away. The collaborating institutions used their own protocols to collect whole blood in K2EDTA tubes. For TCRbeta analysis, collaborators shipped samples in one of three forms: frozen whole blood, isolated PBMCs, or DNA extracted from either of those sample types. This record comes from a study of blood T cell repertoires in COVID-19 (dated by TCRdb to 2019 to 2021). Describing the broader study: Collaborator samples came from the United States, Italy and Spain and covered acute and convalescent phases of COVID-19. The sample metadata nearly always contained a de-identified subject ID, COVID-19 status, age in years and sex. The material from the prospective study consisted of cDNA or gDNA derived from T cells, B-cell-depleted T cells, or PBMCs. The dataset comprised deeply sampled blood TCRbeta repertoires from subjects exposed to, actively infected with, or recovered from COVID-19. HLA class I and class II types, where available, came from metadata supplied by the sample provider rather than from assay-based typing. The repertoires were made available in a free public database intended to serve as a resource for research on the immune response to SARS-CoV-2. Samples came from the ongoing ImmuneRACE study (first 160 participants) plus 1,254 subjects from 6 global collaborators. Findings and caveats that apply to the study as a whole: How much clinical and demographic metadata was included differed by source and by participant, and the metadata was provided uncurated.

The immunoSEQ Assay, a bias-controlled multiplex PCR, was used to amplify TCRbeta CDR3 regions from genomic DNA. As for how the authors treated the data: The number of nucleated cells in each sample was estimated from the amplification of reference gene primers within the assay. To quantify the absolute abundance of each unique TCRbeta CDR3 rearrangement, sequence reads were collapsed and filtered. For each sample, productive Simpson clonality was calculated as the square root of Simpson's diversity index across productive rearrangements. The source is immuneACCESS, and TCRdb retained only in-frame sequences with V and J called. Part of the clones is not carried over; for the studies checked, unresolved V genes explain less than half of this, and the remainder is unexplained. V and J calls plus clone size are reproduced from that table; the DNA served to infer D and trimming. This sample gives fewer than 400,000 clones in total; less than 85% of them show up just once. The biggest ten clones account for 3.5% to 4% of the sample.

Cut back by 7 bases and 5 bases, the V and J ends lie 14 bases apart. As encoded in the germline V gene, CDR1 is MNHEY while CDR2 is SVGAGI. Inclusive of the bounding cysteine and phenylalanine, the CDR3 is 14 residues long. Of the read, only the CDR3 DNA is kept; its 42 bases are in frame from base 1. The V and J segments used are TRBV6-5 and TRBJ2-2; D gene: possibly TRBD1, on 6 matching bases. The sequenced sample consisted of peripheral blood. This TCR came from a woman aged 18-29 years with acute or convalescent COVID-19. For the CDR3, the sequence is CASKPGTKTGELFF. The sequenced DNA: TGTGCCAGCAAACCCGGGACAAAAACCGGGGAGCTGTTTTTT.